This T cell receptor beta chain came from a study of blood T cell repertoires in COVID-19. On the study more broadly: In each case, the material was cDNA or gDNA derived from T cells, B-cell-depleted T cells, or PBMCs.

Germline V gene sequence: CDR1 MNHEY, CDR2 SVGEGT. This CDR3 is built from 14 residues. V dropped 4 bases and J dropped 5 bases, with 15 bases sitting between them. Sequencing was performed with immunoSEQ multiplex PCR; in TCRdb, only in-frame clones are kept and a portion is missing. Of roughly 120,000 clones listed, 60% to 80% are singletons. The TCR originated in a woman older than 75 with active or convalescent COVID-19. The sample comprised peripheral blood. This chain uses TRBV6-2 or TRBV6-3 with TRBJ2-7, with D maybe TRBD2 (5 bases). CDR3 residues: CASSSVWRLDEQYF. CDR3 DNA sequence: TGTGCCAGCAGTTCGGTGTGGAGGCTCGACGAGCAGTACTTC.